Listed here are 20 T cell receptor beta chains from one sample, sequenced in a study of response to subunit inactivated influenza vaccine. Via MiXCR, TCRdb re-called the RT-PCR reads, giving one row per CDR3 protein. This repertoire shows 300,000 to 350,000 distinct CDR3 sequences, 22% found once; its top ten account for 10%. Sequencing used PBMCs from blood, obtained less than 22 months after vaccination. Source of these receptors: a man between 50 and 69 years old who received an inactivated influenza vaccine.

The chain carries TRBV28 and TRBJ2-3; TRBD2 matches at 8 bases. CDR1 and CDR2 from the germline V gene are MDHEN and SYDVKM. CDR3 length: 17 amino acids. The J segment lost 0 bases and the V segment lost 4 bases, leaving 9 bases of the junction unmatched. The CDR3 DNA follows: TGTGCCAGCAGTTCCGTCGGGCGGGAGGTTAGCACAGATACGCAGTATTTT. This encodes CASSSVGREVSTDTQYF. Drawing the rest from reference TRBV28 and TRBJ2-3, the complete variable domain is DVKVTQSSRYLVKRTGEKVFLECVQDMDHENMFWYRQDPGLGLRLIYFSYDVKMKEKGDIPEGYSVSREKKERFSLILESASTNQTSMYLCASSSVGREVSTDTQYFGPGTRLTVL.

The chain combines TRBV7-2 with TRBJ2-7, with TRBD2 matching 11 bases. J gave up 2 bases and V 5 bases, and 8 bases lay outside the gene matches. Germline values: CDR1 SGHTA, CDR2 FQGNSA. This CDR3 has 16 residues. CDR3 nucleotides: TGTGCCAGCAGCAGACAGGGACTAGCGGTGACCTACGAGCAGTACTTC. It specifies CASSRQGLAVTYEQYF.

This clonotype appeared a few times. The V call is TRBV4-3, the J call TRBJ1-5; TRBD1 aligns across 10 bases. Looked up from germline, CDR1 is LGHNA and CDR2 is YSLEER. This CDR3 has 16 amino acids. Trimming cost V 3 bases and J 4 bases; bases outside gene matches: 6. DNA of the CDR3: TGCGCCAGCAGCCAGGAGACAGGGGGCGGTAATCAGCCCCAGCATTTT. Its translation: CASSQETGGGNQPQHF.

V and J are TRBV7-8 and TRBJ2-7; TRBD2 matches 11 bases. This CDR3 comprises 17 residues. The germline gives CDR1 SGHVS, CDR2 FQNEAQ. V lost 0 bases to trimming and J lost 2 bases; unmatched junction nucleotides: 6. The CDR3 nucleotides are TGTGCCAGCAGCTTAGCTAGCGGGGGGGCCGACACCTACGAGCAGTACTTC. This sequence encodes CASSLASGGADTYEQYF.

This clonotype was recorded a few times. The chain employs TRBV4-1 and TRBJ2-2; D is uncertain. Looked up from germline, CDR1 is MGHRA and CDR2 is YSYEKL. Deletions cut 1 base from V and 4 bases from J, with 7 bases between. This CDR3 spans 14 amino acids. The CDR3, as DNA: TGCGCCAGCAGCCAAGGGTACAGCACCGGGGAGCTGTTTTTT. Its translation: CASSQGYSTGELFF.

V gene TRBV29-1 combines with J gene TRBJ2-5, with a tentative D call TRBD2 (6 bases). Germline CDR1 and CDR2: SQVTM and ANQGSEA. Trimming removed 5 bases at V and 5 bases at J, with 18 bases between. CDR3 length: 14 amino acids. The CDR3 DNA sequence: TGCAGCGTTAAGGGGTCGGGACTGGGGGAGACCCAGTACTTC. The encoded protein is CSVKGSGLGETQYF.

This clonotype has only a few counts. V is TRBV10-3 and J is TRBJ2-3; 10 nucleotides align to TRBD2. The V gene's germline CDR1 is ENHRY and CDR2 SYGVKD. V was clipped by 0 bases and J by 2 bases; unmatched bases: 8. This CDR3 spans 18 amino acids. CDR3 coding DNA: TGTGCCATCAGTGAGTCACGGGGGACTAGCGTTGACACAGATACGCAGTATTTT. This sequence encodes CAISESRGTSVDTDTQYF.

V and J are TRBV7-8 and TRBJ2-7; possibly TRBD1 for D (5 bases). There are 14 residues in the CDR3. Trimming left V 5 bases short and J 4 bases short, with 15 bases between. Germline V gives CDR1 SGHVS, CDR2 FQNEAQ. The CDR3 spells CASSMTASFYEQYF. For the CDR3, the DNA is TGTGCCAGCAGCATGACAGCGTCCTTTTACGAGCAGTACTTC.

This clonotype has a count of ten or more. This sequence joins TRBV27 and TRBJ1-1, with D perhaps TRBD1 (6 bases). Germline V gene sequence: CDR1 MNHEY, CDR2 SMNVEV (reference sequence). This CDR3 comprises 12 residues. With 6 bases removed from V and 10 bases from J, the gap between germline ends came to 15 bases. The CDR3 loop reads CASRLQGGRAFF. The CDR3 DNA follows: TGTGCCAGCAGACTACAGGGAGGTAGAGCTTTCTTT.

The chain carries TRBV20-1 and TRBJ1-1; D call uncertain. This CDR3 contains 14 residues. V was cut by 0 bases and J by 4 bases, with 12 bases left in between. Germline-derived CDR1 and CDR2 are DFQATT and SNEGSKA (reference sequence). The CDR3 is CSARDWGAGTEAFF. The CDR3 bases are TGCAGTGCTAGAGATTGGGGTGCGGGCACTGAAGCTTTCTTT.

This clonotype was counted a few times. CDR3 nucleotide sequence: TGTGCCAGCAGCTTAGATTCAACAAGCCGGCGTCGGCCCCAGCATTTT. This sequence encodes CASSLDSTSRRRPQHF. The chain joins TRBV7-2 to TRBJ1-5; D remains ambiguous. From germline, CDR1 is SGHTA and CDR2 FQGNSA. The CDR3 length is 16 residues. Deletions cut 1 base from V and 9 bases from J, with 19 bases between. The whole variable domain, filled in from reference TRBV7-2 and TRBJ1-5, reads GAGVSQSPSNKVTEKGKDVELRCDPISGHTALYWYRQSLGQGLEFLIYFQGNSAPDKSGLPSDRFSAERTGGSVSTLTIQRTQQEDSAVYLCASSLDSTSRRRPQHFGDGTRLSIL.

There are many counts of this clonotype. V and J are TRBV4-2 and TRBJ2-1; TRBD1 agrees at 7 bases. Germline V CDR1 and CDR2: LGHNA, YNFKEQ. Trimming removed 0 bases from V and 2 bases from J; junction bases left unmatched: 4. The CDR3 has 16 amino acids. In nucleotides, the CDR3 is TGTGCCAGCAGCCAAGACGAGGACAGGACCTACAATGAGCAGTTCTTC. It yields the protein CASSQDEDRTYNEQFF.

The V and J genes are TRBV5-1 and TRBJ1-6; no clear D gene. Germline assignment: CDR1 SGHRS and CDR2 YFSETQ. Trimming shortened V by 0 bases and J by 3 bases, and 10 bases separated the two germline ends. There are 16 residues in the CDR3. In DNA form, the CDR3 reads TGCGCCAGCAGCTTGGATCGGGAGCTCTATAATTCACCCCTCCACTTT. Its translation: CASSLDRELYNSPLHF.

The chain couples TRBV3-1 to TRBJ1-2, with 10 nucleotides matching TRBD1. Per the germline V gene, CDR1 is LGHDT and CDR2 is YNNKEL (reference sequence). The length of the CDR3 is 16 residues. The ends lost 1 base at V and 6 bases at J; junction bases unmatched: 8. The CDR3 spells CASSQARDRGKDGYTF. The CDR3 bases are TGTGCCAGCAGCCAAGCCCGGGACAGGGGAAAAGATGGCTACACCTTC.

This clonotype was detected a few times. This chain connects TRBV5-1 to TRBJ1-4, with D hard to call. CDR1 is SGHRS and CDR2 is YFSETQ in the germline V gene. The V and J ends lost 3 bases and 0 bases respectively, with 6 bases between them. The CDR3 totals 14 residues. CDR3 sequence (DNA): TGCGCCAGCAGCTCAGGATCAACTAATGAAAAACTGTTTTTT. It encodes CASSSGSTNEKLFF.

This clonotype occurred a few times. The chain carries TRBV19 and TRBJ1-1; tentatively, D is TRBD1 (5 bases). The CDR3 is 15 amino acids. Per germline, CDR1 LNHDA and CDR2 SQIVND (reference sequence). The V and J ends lost 7 bases and 5 bases respectively, with 20 bases between them. The CDR3 spells CASITFSWGLTEAFF. CDR3 DNA sequence: TGTGCCAGTATCACATTTTCTTGGGGGTTGACTGAAGCTTTCTTT.

CDR3 DNA: TGTGCCAGCAGCCCCAATACCTATGGCTACACCTTC. Translation gives CASSPNTYGYTF. The chain recombines TRBV3-1 with TRBJ1-2; D unresolved. Germline loops: CDR1 LGHDT, CDR2 YNNKEL (reference sequence). The CDR3 has 12 residues. Trimming removed 4 bases from V and 4 bases from J, with 7 bases in between.

The chain links TRBV12-3 or TRBV12-4 to TRBJ1-2; D remains unclear. CDR3 length: 12 residues. V was trimmed by 3 bases and J by 6 bases, leaving 8 bases between them. The CDR3 region has the DNA TGTGCCAGCAGTTTCGTCGTGGATGGCTACACCTTC. The encoded protein is CASSFVVDGYTF.

In this sample, this clonotype turned up many times. V and J are TRBV2 and TRBJ1-6; tentatively, D is TRBD1 (5 bases). Germline CDR1 SNHLY, CDR2 FYNNEI. CDR3 size: 13 residues. The V and J ends lost 5 bases and 14 bases respectively, with 16 bases between them. The CDR3 region is CASSSPPGHTLHF. Written as DNA, the CDR3 is TGTGCCAGCAGTTCCCCTCCGGGGCATACCCTCCACTTT.

This clonotype was observed a few times. J is TRBJ2-7 and V is TRBV11-1, with 9 bases that match TRBD1. Germline CDR1 SGHAT, CDR2 FQDESV (reference sequence). The CDR3 spans 14 residues. V lost 4 bases and J lost 6; bases outside the gene matches: 7. In DNA, the CDR3 is TGTGCCAGCAGCTCCGGGACAGGGTCTATCGAGCAGTACTTC. Translated, it gives CASSSGTGSIEQYF.